This T cell receptor beta chain was obtained from a study of type 1 and type 2 diabetes patients. Turning to the study itself: From PBMCs, CD4+ and CD8+ T cells were isolated by magnetic microbeads.

Regarding this clonotype: Antigen: not known.

Peripheral blood, 9.5 to 10 milliliters per participant, was collected. PCR was run on genomic DNA. Multiplex PCR with 30 forward and 13 reverse primers amplified the TCR beta CDR3. TCRdb called the multiplex PCR reads again in MiXCR, with one record for every CDR3 protein. The repertoire consists of 250,000 to 300,000 distinct CDR3 sequences, with roughly 50% occurring once and the leading ten covering 12% to 15%. The study's findings and limits: Unmatched age and gender across groups might bias interpretation.

With 6 bases removed from V and 6 bases from J, the gap between germline ends came to 18 bases. Germline V gene data show CDR1 as SGDLS and CDR2 as YYNGEE. The length of the CDR3 is 14 residues. V and J are TRBV9 and TRBJ1-2, with D possibly TRBD1 on 6 matching bases. This clonotype was obtained from a man between 18 and 29 years old with type 2 diabetes. The sequencing input was peripheral blood mononuclear cells (PBMCs). CDR3 loop: CASTEQGTSHGYTF. The DNA for the CDR3 is TGTGCCAGCACCGAACAGGGTACAAGTCATGGCTACACCTTC.